The T cell receptor (beta chain) under discussion was sequenced for a study of blood T cell repertoires in COVID-19. Trimming stripped 3 bases from V and 5 bases from J, with 8 bases between. The CDR3 has 13 residues. TCRdb keeps only in-frame clones here, not all; method: immunoSEQ multiplex PCR. The data contain around 200,000 clones, 75% to 90% of them singletons. The chain employs TRBV12-3 or TRBV12-4 and TRBJ1-5, with D tentatively TRBD1 (6 bases). This sequence originates from a woman in her twenties or thirties who had been exposed to COVID-19. The sample comprised PBMCs or T cells enriched from blood (not recorded which). CDR3 sequence reads: CASSFKGDQPQHF. The CDR3 DNA is TGTGCCAGCAGTTTTAAGGGGGATCAGCCCCAGCATTTT.